The 16 T cell receptor beta chains presented below share a single source sample, sequenced in a study of OX40 agonist ivuxolimab in advanced cancers. The table came from immunoSEQ multiplex PCR; TCRdb's copy has only in-frame clones and leaves some out. Of about 70,000 clones listed, 60% to 80% are singletons. Specimen: CD4+ or CD8+ T cells sorted from blood, collected in a trial of the OX40 agonist ivuxolimab. The receptor set was obtained from an adult with an advanced solid tumor such as melanoma, head and neck, liver or kidney cancer.

The table lists this clone with a few counts. The chain couples TRBV21-1 to TRBJ2-2; the table names TRBD2, a call not compared with the DNA. TRBV21-1 is described as a pseudogene. The CDR3 is 19 amino acids. The CDR3 reads CASSKGGSPGGGHTGELFF. In DNA, the CDR3 is TGTGCCAGCAGCAAGGGCGGGAGTCCAGGAGGGGGACACACCGGGGAGCTGTTTTTT.

The V gene is TRBV7-9, the J gene TRBJ2-7, with 9 bases lining up with TRBD1. This CDR3 has 17 residues. Germline CDR1 SEHNR, CDR2 FQNEAQ (reference sequence). Trimming at V came to 0 bases and at J to 4 bases, leaving 10 bases not matched to a gene. In DNA, the CDR3 is TGTGCCAGCAGCTTAGCGACGGTTACAGGGGGCGGATACGAGCAGTACTTC. As protein: CASSLATVTGGGYEQYF.

The V and J genes are TRBV7-9 and TRBJ2-6; D uncertain. The CDR3 loop spans 13 amino acids. CDR1 and CDR2 (germline): SEHNR, FQNEAQ (reference sequence). The germline V and J ends were trimmed by 8 bases and 0 bases, with 5 bases remaining between them. The CDR3 region is CASAVSGANVLTF. DNA of the CDR3: TGTGCCAGCGCCGTCTCTGGGGCCAACGTCCTGACTTTC.

The chain has TRBV6-5 and TRBJ1-4; 8 nucleotides match TRBD1. Germline V gives CDR1 MNHEY, CDR2 SVGAGI. Trimming cost V 6 bases and J 10 bases; bases outside gene matches: 7. This CDR3 comprises 13 residues. The CDR3 region is CASRTGVRGKLFF. The DNA of the CDR3 is TGTGCCAGCAGGACAGGGGTTAGAGGAAAACTGTTTTTT.

V gene TRBV11-2 combines with J gene TRBJ2-5; 8 bases map to TRBD2. The germline V gene has CDR1 SGHAT and CDR2 FQNNGV. The CDR3 loop spans 17 amino acids. With V trimmed by 0 bases and J by 5 bases, 11 bases remained unmatched. CDR3 in DNA: TGTGCCAGCAGCTTAGATGGCCCCGGGGGGGGAATCGAGACCCAGTACTTC. Residues: CASSLDGPGGGIETQYF.

This clone was observed a handful of times. J is TRBJ2-7 and V is TRBV29-1; 7 bases fit TRBD1. CDR1 and CDR2 from the germline V gene are SQVTM and ANQGSEA. The CDR3 loop spans 12 amino acids. V was pared by 5 bases and J by 5 bases, with 6 bases of the junction left unmatched. CDR3 DNA: TGCAGCGTTAACAGGGGTGGCCACGAGCAGTACTTC. Its translation is CSVNRGGHEQYF.

This clone appeared a few times. The rearrangement joins TRBV11-2 to TRBJ2-7; 7 positions match TRBD2. Looked up from germline, CDR1 is SGHAT and CDR2 is FQNNGV. The J segment lost 1 base and the V segment lost 5 bases, leaving 5 bases of the junction unmatched. The CDR3 has 14 residues. The CDR3, as DNA: TGTGCCAGCAGCCTGAGCGGGAATTCCTACGAGCAGTACTTC. Translated: CASSLSGNSYEQYF.

The chain has TRBV2 and TRBJ2-1; 15 bases line up with TRBD2. The CDR3 spans 17 residues. The V gene end was trimmed by 8 bases and the J gene end by 10 bases; junction bases not matched to a gene: 15. CDR1 is SNHLY, CDR2 FYNNEI, per germline. The CDR3 protein is CASRTGLAGGPGGEQFF. The CDR3 bases are TGTGCCAGCCGAACCGGACTAGCGGGAGGGCCGGGGGGCGAGCAGTTCTTC.

J is TRBJ2-3 and V is TRBV5-1, with D uncertain. V lost 3 bases to trimming and J lost 4 bases, with 9 bases between them. Per the germline V gene, CDR1 is SGHRS and CDR2 is YFSETQ. The CDR3 consists of 13 residues. The CDR3 loop reads CASSSGGSDTQYF. In nucleotides, the CDR3 is TGCGCCAGCAGCTCGGGCGGTTCAGATACGCAGTATTTT. Full variable domain (missing parts from reference TRBV5-1 and TRBJ2-3): KAGVTQTPRYLIKTRGQQVTLSCSPISGHRSVSWYQQTPGQGLQFLFEYFSETQRNKGNFPGRFSGRQFSNSRSEMNVSTLELGDSALYLCASSSGGSDTQYFGPGTRLTVL.

V is TRBV7-6 and J is TRBJ1-1; D unresolved. The germline V and J ends were trimmed by 2 bases and 3 bases, with 7 bases remaining between them. The CDR3 length is 13 residues. The germline CDR1 and CDR2 sequences are SGHVS and FNYEAQ. This chain's CDR3 is CASSLNPDTEAFF. The CDR3 DNA is TGTGCCAGCAGCTTAAACCCGGACACTGAAGCTTTCTTT.

The genes are TRBV6-5 and TRBJ1-2; TRBD1 matches at 7 bases. Trimming at V came to 0 bases and at J to 8 bases, leaving 6 bases not matched to a gene. This CDR3 spans 14 amino acids. Germline CDR1 is MNHEY and CDR2 is SVGAGI. CDR3 protein: CASSYSGTALGYTF. CDR3 DNA: TGTGCCAGCAGTTACTCAGGGACAGCGCTCGGCTACACCTTC.

The rearrangement links TRBV14 to TRBJ2-5, with TRBD2 as a possible D gene (7 bases). Germline V gene sequence: CDR1 SGHDN, CDR2 FVKESK. The CDR3 runs to 15 residues. Trimming shortened V by 4 bases and J by 1 base, and 13 bases separated the two germline ends. Written as DNA, the CDR3 is TGTGCCAGCAGCCTCTTCCGGGGGGCCCAAGAGACCCAGTACTTC. This codes for CASSLFRGAQETQYF.

This chain uses TRBV11-3 with TRBJ1-1; the match to TRBD1 covers 7 bases. Germline lookup yields CDR1 SGHNT and CDR2 YENEEA. J lost 5 bases, V lost 1 base, and 4 bases had no gene match. The CDR3 has 14 residues. The CDR3 DNA reads as TGTGCCAGCAGCTTAGGAGGGGGCGGTACTGAAGCTTTCTTT. Translating gives CASSLGGGGTEAFF.

V is TRBV7-8 and J is TRBJ1-4; a possible D gene is TRBD1 (6 bases). Germline V CDR1 and CDR2: SGHVS, FQNEAQ. V was trimmed by 1 base and J by 4 bases, leaving 16 bases between them. The CDR3 spans 17 residues. CDR3 loop: CASSLERGSRGNEKLFF. The DNA of the CDR3 is TGTGCCAGCAGCTTAGAGAGAGGTAGCAGGGGTAATGAAAAACTGTTTTTT.

This clone appeared a few times. This chain joins TRBV7-3 and TRBJ2-1, with TRBD2 identical over 9 bases. CDR1 is SGHTA, CDR2 FQGTGA, per germline. V lost 3 bases and J lost 8; bases outside the gene matches: 14. The CDR3 totals 17 residues. As DNA, the CDR3 is TGTGCCAGCAGCTTGGGTCCTAGCGGGACTCCGGCCCATGAGCAGTTCTTC. It codes for CASSLGPSGTPAHEQFF.

The J gene is TRBJ2-1, the V gene TRBV5-1; 14 bases are a match to TRBD2. Per the germline V gene, CDR1 is SGHRS and CDR2 is YFSETQ. Unmatched junction bases numbered 5, after V lost 4 bases and J lost 2 bases. The CDR3 is 17 amino acids. The CDR3 DNA is TGCGCCAGCAGCCCAGGGACTAGCGGGAGTGCCTACAATGAGCAGTTCTTC. Protein: CASSPGTSGSAYNEQFF.